In its sample, the clone carrying this T cell receptor beta chain was seen a few times. The treatment here: randomized to nivolumab then ipilimumab (arm A) or the reverse (arm B). DNA-damaging chemotherapy had not been given to any patient beforehand. From thawed PBMCs, live CD3+CD8+ cells negative for CD19 and CD56 were sorted. The sample originates from a study of sequential checkpoint blockade in melanoma. The overall study: Patients were randomized 1:1 to nivolumab-then-ipilimumab or ipilimumab-then-nivolumab first-line.

Profiling relied on immunoSEQ multiplex PCR, and the TCRdb table lists in-frame clones only, not all of them. The data contain thousands of clones, over 70% of them singletons. This receptor was taken from a human donor with melanoma. Sequenced here: CD8+ T cells sorted from blood (inferred from file names), sampled from a patient given nivolumab and ipilimumab in sequence.

For the CDR3, the DNA is TGCACCAGCAGGAGAACAGGGGAAAATCGTCGTCAGCCCCAGCATTTT. This sequence encodes CTSRRTGENRRQPQHF. The rearrangement links TRBV1 to TRBJ1-5; the D call TRBD1 from the table was never checked on the DNA. TRBV1 is described as a pseudogene. This CDR3 has 16 residues.